These 17 T cell receptor beta chains were sequenced from one sample in a study of T cell changes during pregnancy in multiple sclerosis. The data were produced by immunoSEQ multiplex PCR, yet TCRdb's version contains in-frame clones alone and is incomplete. The sample carries just under 65,000 clones, roughly 91% recorded once. The starting material was peripheral blood, obtained in the third trimester of pregnancy. These receptors originate from a female donor in good health, enrolled as a control in a pregnancy study.

The chain combines TRBV19 with TRBJ2-7; D gene ambiguous. From germline, CDR1 is LNHDA and CDR2 SQIVND (reference sequence). Trimming removed 7 bases from V and 5 bases from J, with 18 bases in between. This CDR3 region has 14 residues. The chain's CDR3 is CASTQPGQANEQYF. The CDR3 nucleotides are TGTGCCAGTACTCAACCTGGGCAGGCGAACGAGCAGTACTTC.

The CDR3 sequence is CASSLDGISEAFF. For the CDR3, the DNA is TGTGCCAGCAGCTTGGACGGGATCTCTGAAGCTTTCTTT. J is TRBJ1-1 and V is TRBV5-4; D is ambiguous. This CDR3 is built from 13 residues. V gave up 0 bases and J gave up 6 bases, with 9 bases separating them. CDR1 and CDR2 (germline): SGHNT, YYREEE (reference sequence). The variable domain in full, completed from reference TRBV5-4 and TRBJ1-1, reads ETGVTQSPTHLIKTRGQQVTLRCSSQSGHNTVSWYQQALGQGPQFIFQYYREEENGRGNFPPRFSGLQFPNYSSELNVNALELDDSALYLCASSLDGISEAFFGQGTRLTVV.

This clone has only a few counts. V and J are TRBV5-4 and TRBJ1-3, with no clear D. Trimming removed 2 bases at V and 4 bases at J, with 7 bases between. The CDR3 consists of 13 residues. Per the germline V gene, CDR1 is SGHNT and CDR2 is YYREEE (reference sequence). Written as DNA, the CDR3 is TGTGCCAGCAGCTTCTCGGAGGGAAACACCATATATTTT. Residues: CASSFSEGNTIYF.

V and J are TRBV2 and TRBJ2-1; TRBD2 aligns across 12 bases. With 2 bases clipped from V and 0 bases from J, the junction kept 5 bases outside the gene matches. CDR1 and CDR2 (germline): SNHLY, FYNNEI. The length of the CDR3 is 18 residues. CDR3 coding DNA: TGTGCCAGCAGTGAAACTAGCGGGAGGAGTAGCTCCTACAATGAGCAGTTCTTC. This translates into CASSETSGRSSSYNEQFF.

The J gene is TRBJ2-1, the V gene TRBV5-4; 7 bases line up with TRBD2. Trimming at V came to 0 bases and at J to 5 bases, leaving 2 bases not matched to a gene. The CDR3 totals 14 residues. Germline V gene data show CDR1 as SGHNT and CDR2 as YYREEE (reference sequence). In DNA form, the CDR3 reads TGTGCCAGCAGCTTGGTGGGACTAAACAATGAGCAGTTCTTC. Translated: CASSLVGLNNEQFF.

This clone was counted only a few times. The chain has TRBV7-9 and TRBJ1-3, with D hard to call. CDR3 length equals 16 residues. Germline V gene lookup returns CDR1 SEHNR and CDR2 FQNEAQ (reference sequence). V dropped 6 bases and J dropped 4 bases, with 19 bases sitting between them. This CDR3 is CASRDGSGSTGNTIYF. CDR3 bases: TGTGCCAGCAGGGACGGTTCGGGATCTACAGGAAACACCATATATTTT.

The chain uses TRBV7-9 and TRBJ1-2; 9 nucleotides line up with TRBD1. CDR1 is SEHNR and CDR2 is FQNEAQ in the germline V gene (reference sequence). The CDR3 totals 15 residues. V gave up 11 bases and J gave up 1 base; unmatched junction bases: 11. In DNA, the CDR3 is TGTGCCGCCGACGGGACAGGGTGGGGTAACTATGGCTACACCTTC. Encoded protein: CAADGTGWGNYGYTF.

The gene calls are TRBV5-5 and TRBJ1-1, with D tentatively TRBD1 (5 bases). Germline V gene data show CDR1 as SGHKS and CDR2 as YYEKEE (reference sequence). Deletions cut 4 bases from V and 4 bases from J, with 11 bases between. The CDR3 consists of 13 residues. In DNA form, the CDR3 reads TGTGCCAGCAGCCCCGCCGGGGGCACTGAAGCTTTCTTT. Protein product: CASSPAGGTEAFF.

The chain links TRBV27 to TRBJ2-1, with 8 bases fitting TRBD1. V dropped 6 bases and J dropped 8; count of bases not matched to a gene: 9. Germline CDR1 and CDR2: MNHEY and SMNVEV (reference sequence). The CDR3 runs to 14 residues. The CDR3 sequence is CASSGQGLIHEQFF. CDR3 DNA: TGTGCCAGCAGCGGACAGGGTTTAATTCATGAGCAGTTCTTC.

The chain joins TRBV7-2 to TRBJ1-2; D call uncertain. V gave up 2 bases and J gave up 2 bases, with 15 bases separating them. The CDR3 sequence is 16 residues long. Germline V gives CDR1 SGHTA, CDR2 FQGNSA. The chain's CDR3 is CASSLRLGGPNYGYTF. CDR3 coding DNA: TGTGCCAGCAGCTTAAGGTTAGGCGGTCCCAACTATGGCTACACCTTC.

This clone has a single count. V and J are TRBV4-1 and TRBJ2-3, with no clear D. The ends were cut back, 3 bases at V and 4 bases at J, with 11 bases in the middle. Germline V gene lookup returns CDR1 MGHRA and CDR2 YSYEKL. The CDR3 has 14 residues. The CDR3 nucleotides are TGCGCCAGCAGCCATATGTCTAACCCAGATACGCAGTATTTT. This gives the protein CASSHMSNPDTQYF.

This rearrangement joins TRBV2 to TRBJ1-5, with D perhaps TRBD1 (6 bases). Germline lookup yields CDR1 SNHLY and CDR2 FYNNEI. Trimming cost V 7 bases and J 8 bases, with 15 bases left between them. The CDR3 contains 13 residues. As DNA, the CDR3 is TGTGCCAGCACAGTGGGGGGGCTGGAGCCCCAGCATTTT. Translating it yields CASTVGGLEPQHF.

This clone occurred once. This sequence joins TRBV6-5 and TRBJ1-3; tentatively, D is TRBD1 (5 bases). The V and J ends lost 0 bases and 2 bases respectively, with 5 bases between them. CDR3 length equals 14 residues. Germline CDR1 reads MNHEY; CDR2 reads SVGAGI. CDR3 coding DNA: TGTGCCAGCAGTTACTCGGACACTGGAAACACCATATATTTT. Protein product: CASSYSDTGNTIYF.

The V and J genes are TRBV6-1 and TRBJ2-5; 10 nucleotides agree with TRBD2. The J segment lost 5 bases and the V segment lost 2 bases, leaving 5 bases of the junction unmatched. The CDR3 runs 15 residues. Germline V gene data show CDR1 as MNHNS and CDR2 as SASEGT. The CDR3 sequence is CASSELAGEGETQYF. In nucleotides, the CDR3 is TGTGCCAGCAGTGAACTAGCGGGAGAGGGGGAGACCCAGTACTTC.

This rearrangement joins TRBV11-1 to TRBJ2-3, with 10 nucleotides matching TRBD2. J lost 2 bases, V lost 1 base, and 9 bases had no gene match. CDR1 and CDR2 (germline): SGHAT, FQDESV (reference sequence). CDR3 length: 18 residues. CDR3 in amino acids: CASSLELTSGFHTDTQYF. The CDR3 region has the DNA TGTGCCAGCAGCTTAGAGCTGACTAGCGGGTTCCACACAGATACGCAGTATTTT.

This chain joins TRBV5-1 and TRBJ1-4; 10 bases map to TRBD1. Germline V gives CDR1 SGHRS, CDR2 YFSETQ. CDR3 length equals 14 residues. The J segment lost 8 bases and the V segment lost 4 bases, leaving 5 bases of the junction unmatched. The CDR3 loop is CASSRRTGGEKLFF. CDR3 sequence (DNA): TGCGCCAGCAGCCGAAGGACAGGGGGGGAAAAACTGTTTTTT. Using reference TRBV5-1 and TRBJ1-4 for the parts outside the CDR3, the full variable domain is KAGVTQTPRYLIKTRGQQVTLSCSPISGHRSVSWYQQTPGQGLQFLFEYFSETQRNKGNFPGRFSGRQFSNSRSEMNVSTLELGDSALYLCASSRRTGGEKLFFGSGTQLSVL.

This clone was seen a single time. V and J are TRBV7-2 and TRBJ2-4; a weak D match, TRBD2 (5 bases). V dropped 5 bases and J dropped 5 bases, with 7 bases sitting between them. The CDR3 runs 12 residues. Per germline, CDR1 SGHTA and CDR2 FQGNSA. CDR3 DNA sequence: TGTGCCAGCAGCGGGAGCCAAAACATTCAGTACTTC. Its protein product is CASSGSQNIQYF.